This T cell receptor beta chain was captured by sequencing in a study of blood T cell repertoires in COVID-19. Overall study context: The origin of the acute and convalescent COVID-19 samples was the United States, Italy and Spain. PBMCs, B-cell-depleted T cells, or T cells were the source of the cDNA or gDNA that made up the material.

Per the study methods: Reference gene primer amplification gave nucleated cell count estimates. TCRdb keeps only in-frame clones here, not all; method: immunoSEQ multiplex PCR. Clone size and the V and J calls come from that table; the DNA yielded D and trimming. Here the sample spans 18,000 or so clones, over 75% being singletons. Germline CDR1 and CDR2: SGHTA and FQGNSA. The CDR3 extends over 15 amino acids. V gave up 5 bases and J gave up 3 bases; unmatched junction bases: 10. This clonotype was sampled from a man aged 35-49 years with active or convalescent COVID-19. The rearrangement links TRBV7-2 to TRBJ2-7; TRBD1 aligns across 7 bases. The specimen sequenced was peripheral blood. The CDR3 sequence is CASSPPRTGRYEQYF. The CDR3 region has the DNA TGTGCCAGCAGCCCCCCAAGGACAGGACGCTACGAGCAGTACTTC.